Listed below are T cell receptor beta chains from one sample, sequenced in a study of T-cell reconstitution after alpha-beta-depleted transplantation in children. TCRdb processed the PCR reads anew with MiXCR; each CDR3 protein has one entry. The data show roughly 300,000 distinct CDR3 sequences, more than 9% seen once. The sample here was peripheral blood, taken 180 days after TCRalphabeta/CD19-depleted stem cell transplant. These receptors were taken from a male patient aged 2 to 10 who had a stem cell transplant for chronic granulomatous disease, so the T cells may come from the graft donor. CDR3s include the opening cysteine and the closing phenylalanine or tryptophan. Fields, in order: V gene, clone size, J gene, D gene, CDR3 protein. The D gene is left open where the match is weak. Size is stated for part of the rows, as once, few or many counts, or as a class when the clone is expanded.

TRBV20-1,many,TRBJ1-1,NA,CSARPLSMWATEAFF
TRBV12-5,NA,TRBJ2-5,TRBD2,CVSGQSGRGETQYF
TRBV7-9,many,TRBJ2-2,NA,CASSLGPPYNTGELFF
TRBV30,few,TRBJ2-1,NA,CAWQTGGSYNEQFF
TRBV7-9,many,TRBJ2-7,NA,CASSSRQGNSYEQYF
TRBV7-9,NA,TRBJ2-5,TRBD2,CASSTYLAGGPQETQYF
TRBV5-3,NA,TRBJ1-5,NA,CAMGPARGNQPQHF
TRBV3-1,many,TRBJ1-1,TRBD1,CASSQTDRPGNTEAFF
TRBV18,many,TRBJ2-5,NA,CASSPPGQETQYF
TRBV12-3/TRBV12-4,many,TRBJ2-7,TRBD1,CASSRQGNEQYF
TRBV20-1,NA,TRBJ2-2,TRBD2,CSARERGRALSGELFF
TRBV21-1,many,TRBJ1-5,NA,CASPGRGQPQHF
TRBV29-1,few,TRBJ2-5,NA,CSHDYGGRETQYF
TRBV12-3/TRBV12-4,many,TRBJ2-1,TRBD2,CASSSIGLAQYEQFF
TRBV5-5,many,TRBJ1-1,NA,CASSLSSNFEAFF
TRBV20-1,many,TRBJ2-3,NA,CSASQPGPDTQYF
TRBV5-1,many,TRBJ1-1,TRBD1,CASSHGQGAGNTEAFF
TRBV6-5,many,TRBJ1-4,TRBD1,CASRTLHMDRGREKLFF